The clone carrying this T cell receptor beta chain was counted at least ten times. Time point: before trial treatment. Patients qualified if they had advanced solid tumors that lacked tumor-infiltrating lymphocytes. This sample stems from a study of low-dose radiotherapy and immunotherapy resistance in tumors. V dropped 1 base and J dropped 2; count of bases not matched to a gene: 1. The CDR3 totals 15 residues. CDR1 is SEHNR, CDR2 FQNEAQ, per germline (reference sequence). Primers used for first-strand cDNA, a TRAV- and TRBV-specific set, covered both alpha and beta chains. The TCRs were subjected to amplification over 20 PCR cycles employing a constant-region primer in conjunction with a V-primer adapter. TCRdb passed the reads through MiXCR, listing each CDR3 protein once. The sample shows 70,000 to 90,000 distinct CDR3 sequences, 15% to 20% of them seen only once.

The rearrangement joins TRBV7-9 to TRBJ2-3; 9 bases agree with TRBD2. This receptor was identified in a male donor with prostate cancer. The material was PBMCs, obtained before treatment. The CDR3 is CASSLGGGATDTQYF. For the CDR3, the DNA is TGTGCCAGCAGCTTAGGCGGGGGGGCCACAGATACGCAGTATTTT.